This T cell receptor beta chain was captured by sequencing in a study of blood T cell repertoires in COVID-19. At the level of the study: Samples taken during acute and convalescent COVID-19 were collected in the United States, Italy and Spain. Sources were T cells, B-cell-depleted T cells, or PBMCs; the material itself was cDNA or gDNA.

Trimming took off 4 bases at V and 7 bases at J, with 17 bases between the two ends. This CDR3 has 13 amino acids. CDR1 is GTSNPN and CDR2 is SVGIG in the germline V gene (reference sequence). Original processing methods: How many nucleated cells were present was estimated from reference gene primer amplification. Sequencing used immunoSEQ multiplex PCR; TCRdb keeps in-frame clones, though not all of them. V and J calls and clone size are copied from that table; D and trimming were computed from the DNA. The sample records 200,000 to 250,000 clones, about 83% being singletons. This TCR derives from a man over 45 with active or convalescent COVID-19. Sequenced sample: peripheral blood. This chain uses TRBV30 with TRBJ2-7; D perhaps matches TRBD1 (6 bases). For the CDR3, the DNA is TGTGCCTGGACGACAGGCTCGAAGGGGGAGCAGTACTTC. This translates into CAWTTGSKGEQYF.